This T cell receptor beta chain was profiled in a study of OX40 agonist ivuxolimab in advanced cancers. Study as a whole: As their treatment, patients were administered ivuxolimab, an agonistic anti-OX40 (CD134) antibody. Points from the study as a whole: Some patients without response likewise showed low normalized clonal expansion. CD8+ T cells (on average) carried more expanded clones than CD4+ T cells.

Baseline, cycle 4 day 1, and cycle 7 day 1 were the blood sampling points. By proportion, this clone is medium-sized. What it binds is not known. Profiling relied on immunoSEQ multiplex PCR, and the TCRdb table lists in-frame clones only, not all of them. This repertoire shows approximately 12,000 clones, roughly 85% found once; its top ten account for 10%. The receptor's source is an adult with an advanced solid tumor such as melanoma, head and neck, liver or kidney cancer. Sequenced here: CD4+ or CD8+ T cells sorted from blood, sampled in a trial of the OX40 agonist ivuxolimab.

The CDR3 bases are TGTGCCAGCAGCTTATTCCGGAACTCCTACAATGAGCAGTTCTTC. It specifies CASSLFRNSYNEQFF. The V gene is TRBV11-2, the J gene TRBJ2-1; D unresolved. The CDR3 consists of 15 residues. Per the germline V gene, CDR1 is SGHAT and CDR2 is FQNNGV. Trimming left V 2 bases short and J 0 bases short, with 8 bases between.